Each of the 20 T cell receptor beta chains below was sequenced from the same sample in a study of Ad26.COV2.S vaccination and SARS-CoV-2 variants. The assay was immunoSEQ multiplex PCR, and TCRdb's table has in-frame clones only and misses some. The sample yields 300,000 to 350,000 clones, about 82% seen once. The treatment: 19 received Ad26.COV2.S at low or high dose, single or two shots; about 5 received placebo; per-sample allocation not given. Day 63 following the first vaccine or placebo injection was when the samples were taken. The material was peripheral blood, obtained in a trial of Ad26.COV2.S vaccine versus placebo. The receptors were gathered from a person aged 18-60 years who received the Ad26.COV2.S COVID-19 vaccine or a placebo.

This clone was observed once. The chain carries TRBV15 and TRBJ2-1; 14 nucleotides line up with TRBD2. V lost 5 bases to trimming and J lost 7 bases; unmatched junction nucleotides: 22. The CDR3 runs to 21 residues. CDR1 and CDR2 (germline): LNHNV, YYDKDF (reference sequence). CDR3 in DNA: TGTGCCACCAGCGGCTCCGGGACCCAGGCTGGGACTAGCGGGGGATGGAATGAGCAGTTCTTC. Translated: CATSGSGTQAGTSGGWNEQFF.

For the CDR3, the DNA is TGTGCCAGCAGCTTCTTAGCGGGGGGCCTATACGAGCAGTACTTC. This translates into CASSFLAGGLYEQYF. This chain uses TRBV7-2 with TRBJ2-7; 10 nucleotides match TRBD2. Germline CDR1 reads SGHTA; CDR2 reads FQGNSA. The junction had 6 bases not matched to a gene; V was cut back by 3 bases and J by 4 bases. This CDR3 has 15 residues.

This chain joins TRBV9 and TRBJ2-5; D call uncertain. Germline V gene lookup returns CDR1 SGDLS and CDR2 YYNGEE. Trimming cost V 1 base and J 1 base, with 11 bases left between them. There are 15 residues in the CDR3. CDR3 region: CASSVYPAPQETQYF. The CDR3 coding sequence is TGTGCCAGCAGCGTATATCCAGCACCCCAAGAGACCCAGTACTTC.

The CDR3 bases are TGTGCCAGCAGCGTAGGAGGATTCGGCGAGCAGTACTTC. This translates into CASSVGGFGEQYF. The V call is TRBV5-4, the J call TRBJ2-7; possible D gene TRBD2, 5 bases. The CDR3 has 13 residues. V lost 4 bases to trimming and J lost 6 bases, with 14 bases between them. From germline, CDR1 is SGHNT and CDR2 YYREEE (reference sequence).

This chain links TRBV9 with TRBJ2-1, with 11 bases matching TRBD2. CDR3 length equals 14 residues. Germline V gives CDR1 SGDLS, CDR2 YYNGEE. The V and J ends lost 2 bases and 8 bases, in that order; junction bases with no gene match: 3. CDR3 DNA: TGTGCCAGCAGCGTGACTAGCGGGGAACATGAGCAGTTCTTC. Its translation: CASSVTSGEHEQFF.

The J gene is TRBJ2-1, the V gene TRBV7-8, with 11 bases that match TRBD2. CDR1 is SGHVS and CDR2 is FQNEAQ in the germline V gene. The CDR3 spans 15 residues. With 3 bases clipped from V and 4 bases from J, the junction kept 2 bases outside the gene matches. In DNA form, the CDR3 reads TGTGCCAGCAGCTTTACTAGCGGGGGTTACAATGAGCAGTTCTTC. This encodes CASSFTSGGYNEQFF.

With regard to this clone: The same CDR3 can be traced to other DNA sequences in this sample. The CDR3 DNA sequence: TGTGCCAGCAGCTCAGGGTCCTATAATTCACCCCTCCACTTT. Translated, it gives CASSSGSYNSPLHF. The chain carries TRBV7-9 and TRBJ1-6, with D possibly being TRBD1 (5 bases). Germline-derived CDR1 and CDR2 are SEHNR and FQNEAQ (reference sequence). The CDR3 is made up of 14 amino acids. V shed 4 bases and J shed 1 base, with 5 bases lying between them.

The rearrangement uses TRBV20-1 and TRBJ1-5; no firm D call. This CDR3 is built from 14 residues. CDR1 and CDR2 from the germline V gene are DFQATT and SNEGSKA (reference sequence). Trimming took off 3 bases at V and 6 bases at J, with 15 bases between the two ends. The CDR3 is CSASNPQRSQPQHF. In nucleotides, the CDR3 is TGCAGTGCTAGTAACCCGCAGAGGAGTCAGCCCCAGCATTTT.

This clone was found a few times. The chain uses TRBV3-1 (or the pseudogene TRBV3-2) and TRBJ1-2; no definite D call. CDR3 size: 14 residues. Trimming stripped 5 bases from V and 1 base from J, with 11 bases between. Germline V gives CDR1 LGHDT, CDR2 YNNKEL (reference sequence). The CDR3 DNA sequence: TGTGCCAGCAGCACCCACACAATTAACTATGGCTACACCTTC. It is translated as CASSTHTINYGYTF.

This clone was seen only once. The genes are TRBV21-1 and TRBJ2-7; TRBD1 is taken as the D call from the table, unchecked against the DNA. TRBV21-1 is a documented pseudogene. The CDR3 has 15 residues. The CDR3 region is CASSGTGDNSYEQYF. In DNA, the CDR3 is TGTGCCAGCAGCGGGACAGGGGACAACTCCTACGAGCAGTACTTC.

The CDR3 loop reads CASSQTGVGQPQHF. CDR3 nucleotide sequence: TGCGCCAGCAGCCAGACAGGGGTGGGTCAGCCCCAGCATTTT. This chain links TRBV5-1 with TRBJ1-5; TRBD1 agrees at 8 bases. Germline values: CDR1 SGHRS, CDR2 YFSETQ. This CDR3 has 14 amino acids. The J segment lost 6 bases and the V segment lost 4 bases, leaving 6 bases of the junction unmatched.

This sequence joins TRBV5-1 and TRBJ2-3; tentative D call: TRBD1 (7 bases). CDR1 SGHRS and CDR2 YFSETQ come from the germline V gene. This CDR3 is built from 16 residues. Deletions cut 3 bases from V and 6 bases from J, with 20 bases between. The CDR3 region is CASSWATGAGGDTQYF. In nucleotides, the CDR3 is TGCGCCAGCAGCTGGGCGACAGGCGCAGGGGGGGATACGCAGTATTTT.

The genes are TRBV6-1 and TRBJ1-5, with 10 bases that match TRBD1. V shed 0 bases and J 3 bases; nucleotides not matched to a gene: 11. The CDR3 consists of 19 residues. Germline V gene sequence: CDR1 MNHNS, CDR2 SASEGT. CDR3 nucleotide sequence: TGTGCCAGCAGTGAAGCCCCGACAGGGGGCGGAACCCCCAATCAGCCCCAGCATTTT. Its protein product is CASSEAPTGGGTPNQPQHF.

The CDR3 is CASSHGGANTGELFF. The CDR3 bases are TGTGCCAGCAGCCACGGGGGGGCAAACACCGGGGAGCTGTTTTTT. The chain combines TRBV7-2 with TRBJ2-2, with 8 nucleotides matching TRBD2. In germline, CDR1 is SGHTA, CDR2 FQGNSA. The trim removed 5 bases at V and 2 bases at J, leaving 4 bases unmatched. CDR3 length: 15 residues.

CDR3 DNA: TGTGCCACCAGCAGTGGGTTTCACACTATGGCCGGGGAGCTGTTTTTT. Its translation: CATSSGFHTMAGELFF. This chain links TRBV15 with TRBJ2-2, with D uncertain. V shed 3 bases and J shed 6 bases, with 17 bases lying between them. This CDR3 region has 16 residues. Germline loops: CDR1 LNHNV, CDR2 YYDKDF (reference sequence).

This clone came up once. J is TRBJ1-3 and V is TRBV19; possibly TRBD1 for D (5 bases). Germline lookup yields CDR1 LNHDA and CDR2 SQIVND (reference sequence). This CDR3 comprises 16 residues. V dropped 1 base and J dropped 4 bases, with 14 bases sitting between them. The CDR3 spells CASSIVVAGPGNTIYF. In DNA, the CDR3 is TGTGCCAGTAGTATAGTGGTCGCGGGACCAGGAAACACCATATATTTT. Full variable domain (remainder filled in from reference TRBV19 and TRBJ1-3): DGGITQSPKYLFRKEGQNVTLSCEQNLNHDAMYWYRQDPGQGLRLIYYSQIVNDFQKGDIAEGYSVSREKKESFPLTVTSAQKNPTAFYLCASSIVVAGPGNTIYFGEGSWLTVV.

The chain carries TRBV10-3 and TRBJ2-7; no reliable D call. Germline V gene data show CDR1 as ENHRY and CDR2 as SYGVKD. V was pared by 0 bases and J by 2 bases, with 8 bases between. This CDR3 contains 14 residues. CDR3: CAISESTTTYEQYF. As DNA, the CDR3 is TGTGCCATCAGTGAGTCTACTACAACCTACGAGCAGTACTTC.

The chain links TRBV30 to TRBJ1-6, with D unresolved. This CDR3 comprises 14 residues. Germline CDR1 reads GTSNPN; CDR2 reads SVGIG (reference sequence). The V end lost 3 bases, the J end lost 9 bases, and 15 bases lay between the germline ends. DNA of the CDR3: TGTGCCTGGAGGGGTGGCGAGGAGAGTTCACCCCTCCACTTT. This codes for CAWRGGEESSPLHF.

The gene calls are TRBV19 and TRBJ1-1; D unclear. Trimming pared 3 bases from V and 0 bases from J, leaving 20 bases between. The CDR3 sequence is 18 residues long. CDR1 is LNHDA, CDR2 SQIVND, per germline (reference sequence). The CDR3 protein is CASSIASLGVYMNTEAFF. DNA for the CDR3: TGTGCCAGTAGTATCGCGAGCTTGGGCGTATACATGAACACTGAAGCTTTCTTT. The full variable domain, rest sourced from reference TRBV19 and TRBJ1-1, is DGGITQSPKYLFRKEGQNVTLSCEQNLNHDAMYWYRQDPGQGLRLIYYSQIVNDFQKGDIAEGYSVSREKKESFPLTVTSAQKNPTAFYLCASSIASLGVYMNTEAFFGQGTRLTVV.

The V call is TRBV19, the J call TRBJ1-2, with a tentative D call TRBD1 (5 bases). Germline V lookup: CDR1 LNHDA, CDR2 SQIVND (reference sequence). The CDR3 has 17 amino acids. Between the trimmed V and J ends, which lost 5 bases and 1 base, there was a span of 20 bases. CDR3 in amino acids: CASSYGHNIQINYGYTF. The DNA for the CDR3 is TGTGCCAGTAGTTACGGACACAATATACAGATTAACTATGGCTACACCTTC.